This T cell receptor (beta chain) was observed in a study of beta chain features in type 1 diabetes. Study-wide results and limits: A closer apparent resemblance between naive, central memory and Treg TCRB repertoires was seen in patients than in healthy donors. Researchers cautioned that cDNA sequencing could over-represent cells with high TCR expression.

This clone was picked up one time. No antigen is known for it. Of the isolated RNA, all was reverse transcribed, and so the sequenced material was expressed TCRB transcripts. Libraries were prepared by immunoSEQ multiplex PCR; TCRdb keeps only in-frame clonotypes and omits some of them. The table has 30,000 to 45,000 clones, roughly 64% seen once; the top ten hold around 2%. Trimming cost V 0 bases and J 3 bases, with 13 bases left between them. This CDR3 is 15 amino acids long. CDR1 is SGHRS and CDR2 is YFSETQ in the germline V gene. Sequenced input: Tregs from blood. This chain joins TRBV5-1 and TRBJ2-7; tentative D call: TRBD1 (5 bases). The clonotype originates from a woman aged 25 to 45 in good health. The CDR3 DNA follows: TGCGCCAGCAGCTTGGCCCCAGGGTTGGACTACGAGCAGTACTTC. Translation gives CASSLAPGLDYEQYF.